What follows are 27 T cell receptor beta chains derived from one specimen sequenced in a study of T-cell reconstitution after alpha-beta-depleted transplantation in children. Unique molecular identifiers were built into the TCRbeta library. TCRdb used MiXCR to reprocess the PCR reads, holding one entry per CDR3 protein. The sample has 450,000 to 600,000 distinct CDR3 sequences; 30% to 35% are singletons. The input for sequencing was PBMCs from the stem cell graft donor, taken from the stem cell graft. The receptor source for this set is a human donor who donated a stem cell graft to a child with aplastic anemia.

The chain uses TRBV2 and TRBJ1-1; 7 nucleotides agree with TRBD1. The germline V gene has CDR1 SNHLY and CDR2 FYNNEI. This CDR3 is 14 amino acids long. Trimming at V came to 8 bases and at J to 8 bases, leaving 14 bases not matched to a gene. CDR3 sequence reads: CASVWDGPGQEAFF. DNA for the CDR3: TGTGCCAGCGTCTGGGATGGCCCGGGACAGGAAGCTTTCTTT.

This clonotype was detected only a few times. The chain employs TRBV11-3 and TRBJ2-4; TRBD1 might be the D (5 bases). CDR3 length equals 13 residues. V dropped 0 bases and J dropped 11 bases, with 11 bases sitting between them. Germline CDR1 is SGHNT and CDR2 is YENEEA. The CDR3 bases are TGTGCCAGCAGCTTAGACAAGGGGCACGTTCAGTACTTC. As protein: CASSLDKGHVQYF. Filled out from reference TRBV11-3 and TRBJ2-4, the complete variable domain reads EAGVVQSPRYKIIEKKQPVAFWCNPISGHNTLYWYLQNLGQGPELLIRYENEEAVDDSQLPKDRFSAERLKGVDSTLKIQPAELGDSAVYLCASSLDKGHVQYFGAGTRLSVL.

This clonotype has more than one count but fewer than ten. The chain combines TRBV28 with TRBJ2-7; 9 bases are a match to TRBD1. V dropped 3 bases and J dropped 6; count of bases not matched to a gene: 6. CDR3 length: 14 residues. Germline CDR1 is MDHEN and CDR2 is SYDVKM. CDR3 nucleotides: TGTGCCAGCAGTTTGGACAGGGGTTCTCGCGAGCAGTACTTC. Its protein is CASSLDRGSREQYF.

The rearrangement links TRBV2 to TRBJ1-1, with D possibly TRBD1 on 5 matching bases. Germline V gene sequence: CDR1 SNHLY, CDR2 FYNNEI. Trimming removed 8 bases at V and 4 bases at J, with 17 bases between. The CDR3 covers 14 residues. CDR3 in DNA: TGTGCCAGCGGCTCACAGGAGATAGGCACTGAAGCTTTCTTT. This translates into CASGSQEIGTEAFF. Full variable domain (rest looked up from reference TRBV2 and TRBJ1-1): EPEVTQTPSHQVTQMGQEVILRCVPISNHLYFYWYRQILGQKVEFLVSFYNNEISEKSEIFDDQFSVERPDGSNFTLKIRSTKLEDSAMYFCASGSQEIGTEAFFGQGTRLTVV.

The V call is TRBV12-3 or TRBV12-4, the J call TRBJ1-1; D remains ambiguous. V lost 6 bases and J lost 4, with 12 bases in between. The CDR3 has 13 amino acids. CDR3 coding DNA: TGTGCCAGCAGGCGCCGGACGACCACTGAAGCTTTCTTT. Translation gives CASRRRTTTEAFF.

A few counts support this clonotype. This rearrangement joins TRBV27 to TRBJ2-4, with D unresolved. The V end lost 3 bases, the J end lost 6 bases, and 9 bases lay between the germline ends. From germline, CDR1 is MNHEY and CDR2 SMNVEV (reference sequence). The CDR3 sequence is 13 residues long. The CDR3 DNA sequence: TGTGCCAGCAGTTTGTCAGATTCAAACATTCAGTACTTC. Protein: CASSLSDSNIQYF.

This clonotype was seen a handful of times. The chain joins TRBV12-3 or TRBV12-4 to TRBJ1-2, with 12 nucleotides matching TRBD1. The CDR3 consists of 15 residues. V lost 3 bases, J lost 8 bases, and 7 bases stayed unmatched. Here the CDR3 reads CASSLVGQGARGYTF. DNA for the CDR3: TGTGCCAGCAGTTTGGTGGGACAGGGGGCCCGAGGCTACACCTTC.

This sequence joins TRBV12-3 or TRBV12-4 and TRBJ2-1; TRBD2 is a possible D gene (7 bases). V dropped 2 bases and J dropped 6 bases, with 14 bases sitting between them. The CDR3 runs 15 residues. Here the CDR3 reads CASSLRGAGANEQFF. Written as DNA, the CDR3 is TGTGCCAGCAGTTTACGGGGGGCGGGAGCCAATGAGCAGTTCTTC.

The chain employs TRBV20-1 and TRBJ2-2, with D possibly being TRBD2 (5 bases). The CDR3 spans 15 residues. V was cut by 2 bases and J by 4 bases, with 14 bases left in between. The germline gives CDR1 DFQATT, CDR2 SNEGSKA (reference sequence). The CDR3 DNA sequence: TGCAGTGCTAGAACCGTGGGAGAGGGCACCGGGGAGCTGTTTTTT. It codes for CSARTVGEGTGELFF.

In this sample, this clonotype turned up a few times. This chain uses TRBV29-1 with TRBJ2-7, with 11 nucleotides matching TRBD1. Germline lookup yields CDR1 SQVTM and CDR2 ANQGSEA. This CDR3 has 16 residues. V lost 5 bases to trimming and J lost 6 bases; unmatched junction nucleotides: 15. CDR3 DNA: TGCAGCGTTTCAGGTGGGCCGGACAGGGGGCCGGCCGAGCAGTACTTC. Translation gives CSVSGGPDRGPAEQYF.

This clonotype was observed a few times. The chain recombines TRBV7-2 with TRBJ1-3; D is undetermined. V lost 0 bases, J lost 1 base, and 7 bases lay in between. There are 15 residues in the CDR3. Looked up from germline, CDR1 is SGHTA and CDR2 is FQGNSA. The chain's CDR3 is CASSLAAGSGNTIYF. The DNA of the CDR3 is TGTGCCAGCAGCTTAGCGGCGGGGTCTGGAAACACCATATATTTT.

This clonotype was detected only a few times. The rearrangement links TRBV10-3 to TRBJ2-5, with 7 bases aligning to TRBD2. Germline V gene sequence: CDR1 ENHRY, CDR2 SYGVKD. CDR3 length: 15 residues. J lost 2 bases, V lost 4 bases, and 7 bases had no gene match. The DNA for the CDR3 is TGTGCCATCAGTGCGTCTAGCGGAGCGCAAGAGACCCAGTACTTC. Translation: CAISASSGAQETQYF.

The chain combines TRBV5-5 with TRBJ1-1; the match to TRBD1 covers 9 bases. J lost 13 bases, V lost 0 bases, and 10 bases had no gene match. The CDR3 length is 14 residues. Germline V CDR1 and CDR2: SGHKS, YYEKEE (reference sequence). The CDR3, as DNA: TGTGCCAGCAGCTTGGAACAGGGGGCGGGAGTGGGTTTCTTT. Protein: CASSLEQGAGVGFF.

J is TRBJ1-5 and V is TRBV12-3 or TRBV12-4; TRBD1 aligns across 10 bases. The CDR3 runs to 16 residues. The J segment lost 0 bases and the V segment lost 5 bases, leaving 4 bases of the junction unmatched. The CDR3: CASSAGTGVSNQPQHF. DNA for the CDR3: TGTGCCAGCAGTGCCGGGACAGGGGTTAGCAATCAGCCCCAGCATTTT.

This clonotype was observed a few times. The CDR3 region has the DNA TGTGCCAGCAGCTTGTTAGCGGGAGGGATAGATGAGCAGTTCTTC. This codes for CASSLLAGGIDEQFF. This rearrangement joins TRBV7-9 to TRBJ2-1; 11 bases fit TRBD2. The germline V gene encodes CDR1 SEHNR and CDR2 FQNEAQ (reference sequence). After removal of 3 bases from V and 8 bases from J, the junction contained 6 bases not matched to a gene. The CDR3 runs 15 residues. The full variable domain, rest sourced from reference TRBV7-9 and TRBJ2-1, is DTGVSQNPRHKITKRGQNVTFRCDPISEHNRLYWYRQTLGQGPEFLTYFQNEAQLEKSRLLSDRFSAERPKGSFSTLEIQRTEQGDSAMYLCASSLLAGGIDEQFFGPGTRLTVL.

The chain has TRBV5-1 and TRBJ2-7, with 7 nucleotides matching TRBD2. Germline CDR1 is SGHRS and CDR2 is YFSETQ. This CDR3 is 14 amino acids long. With V trimmed by 4 bases and J by 4 bases, 8 bases remained unmatched. The chain's CDR3 is CASSTSGNVYEQYF. CDR3 sequence (DNA): TGCGCCAGCAGCACAAGCGGGAATGTGTACGAGCAGTACTTC.

This chain uses TRBV28 with TRBJ1-2, with 10 bases fitting TRBD1. Losses at the gene ends were 5 bases for V and 2 bases for J; bases not matched to a gene: 8. The CDR3 extends over 16 amino acids. Germline CDR1 reads MDHEN; CDR2 reads SYDVKM. CDR3 protein: CASSTRTGGPNYGYTF. CDR3 coding DNA: TGTGCCAGCAGTACCCGGACAGGGGGGCCGAACTATGGCTACACCTTC.

This chain uses TRBV18 with TRBJ2-1; either TRBD1 or TRBD2 may supply D (5 bases each). V lost 3 bases to trimming and J lost 12 bases, with 9 bases between them. Germline-derived CDR1 and CDR2 are KGHSH and LQKENI. This CDR3 spans 11 amino acids. CDR3 DNA: TGTGCCAGCTCACCGGGGCTAGCGCAGTTCTTC. This translates into CASSPGLAQFF.

The V call is TRBV24-1, the J call TRBJ2-1; 13 bases agree with TRBD2. J lost 5 bases, V lost 1 base, and 4 bases had no gene match. Germline V gives CDR1 KGHDR, CDR2 SFDVKD. The CDR3 has 17 amino acids. The CDR3 reads CATSDFELAGGNNEQFF. CDR3 nucleotides: TGTGCCACCAGTGATTTTGAACTAGCGGGAGGGAACAATGAGCAGTTCTTC.

The rearrangement joins TRBV29-1 to TRBJ2-2, with TRBD2 matching 14 bases. The CDR3 consists of 16 residues. Germline trimming cut 7 bases from V and 6 bases from J; bases unmatched to any gene: 10. Looked up from germline, CDR1 is SQVTM and CDR2 is ANQGSEA. CDR3 loop: CSASGLAGVIAGELFF. The CDR3, as DNA: TGCAGCGCGTCGGGACTAGCGGGAGTAATAGCCGGGGAGCTGTTTTTT.

The chain employs TRBV4-3 and TRBJ2-1, with 8 bases that match TRBD2. CDR1 and CDR2 from the germline V gene are LGHNA and YSLEER. The CDR3 length is 15 residues. V trimming: 0 bases; J trimming: 9 bases; junction bases outside the gene matches: 7. This chain's CDR3 is CASSQDGAGAVEQFF. DNA of the CDR3: TGCGCCAGCAGCCAAGATGGAGCGGGAGCTGTTGAGCAGTTCTTC.

The chain is built from TRBV5-4 and TRBJ1-1, with D possibly TRBD1 on 5 matching bases. The V end was cut by 4 bases, the J end by 1 base, with 17 bases between. The germline V gene has CDR1 SGHNT and CDR2 YYREEE (reference sequence). CDR3 length: 16 residues. CDR3 nucleotides: TGTGCCAGCAGCGTTGACCCCGGGGGACGGAACACTGAAGCTTTCTTT. This translates into CASSVDPGGRNTEAFF. Based on the CDR3 plus reference TRBV5-4 and TRBJ1-1, the full variable domain is ETGVTQSPTHLIKTRGQQVTLRCSSQSGHNTVSWYQQALGQGPQFIFQYYREEENGRGNFPPRFSGLQFPNYSSELNVNALELDDSALYLCASSVDPGGRNTEAFFGQGTRLTVV.

In this sample, this clonotype turned up a few times. The chain combines TRBV24-1 with TRBJ2-6, with D maybe TRBD2 (6 bases). The germline V gene has CDR1 KGHDR and CDR2 SFDVKD. The ends were cut back, 3 bases at V and 1 base at J, with 12 bases in the middle. The CDR3 extends over 17 amino acids. CDR3 bases: TGTGCCACCAGTGATCCAGCGGGCTCATCTGGGGCCAACGTCCTGACTTTC. This translates into CATSDPAGSSGANVLTF.

This clonotype showed up just a few times. The genes are TRBV20-1 and TRBJ2-2; tentatively, D is TRBD1 (6 bases). V was trimmed by 6 bases and J by 0 bases, leaving 14 bases between them. This CDR3 region has 15 residues. Per germline, CDR1 DFQATT and CDR2 SNEGSKA (reference sequence). The CDR3 DNA is TGCAGTGCCCTTGGACAGTTCGCGAACACCGGGGAGCTGTTTTTT. Its protein product is CSALGQFANTGELFF.

The J gene is TRBJ1-2, the V gene TRBV10-3; D is uncertain. Germline CDR1 and CDR2: ENHRY and SYGVKD. Trimming pared 10 bases from V and 4 bases from J, leaving 16 bases between. The CDR3 extends over 13 amino acids. CDR3: CATRPMEAYGYTF. The CDR3 DNA reads as TGTGCCACACGCCCGATGGAGGCCTATGGCTACACCTTC.

The chain combines TRBV5-1 with TRBJ1-1, with D possibly being TRBD1 (6 bases). The CDR3 spans 17 residues. Germline assignment: CDR1 SGHRS and CDR2 YFSETQ. V was shortened by 0 bases and J by 0 bases, with 15 bases between the two germline ends. The CDR3: CASSLGGQRLVNTEAFF. CDR3 DNA sequence: TGCGCCAGCAGCTTGGGCGGACAGCGACTAGTGAACACTGAAGCTTTCTTT.

The gene calls are TRBV5-4 and TRBJ1-4; TRBD1 agrees at 8 bases. Germline CDR1 reads SGHNT; CDR2 reads YYREEE (reference sequence). The CDR3 runs 16 residues. V shed 1 base, J shed 7 bases, and the junction held 9 bases outside the gene matches. The CDR3 loop is CASSLSGGAGSEKLFF. The CDR3 DNA reads as TGTGCCAGCAGCTTGTCAGGGGGCGCCGGGAGTGAAAAACTGTTTTTT.